What follows are 24 T cell receptor beta chains derived from one specimen sequenced in a study of CD8 T cells in Susac syndrome. It was with random hexamers that 0.5 to 1 ug RNA was reverse transcribed. TCRdb fed the immunoSEQ multiplex PCR reads into MiXCR, producing one record per CDR3 protein. The sample has fewer than 150,000 distinct CDR3 sequences; about 92% are singletons. Source material: CD4+ T cells from PBMCs. These receptors originate from a human donor with multiple sclerosis.

In its sample, this clonotype was seen once. The rearrangement uses TRBV20-1 and TRBJ2-7; no definite D call. The CDR3 length is 13 residues. V was cut by 3 bases and J by 3 bases, with 12 bases left in between. The germline V gene has CDR1 DFQATT and CDR2 SNEGSKA (reference sequence). CDR3 amino acids: CSARGSQNYEQYF. DNA of the CDR3: TGCAGTGCTAGGGGTTCGCAAAACTACGAGCAGTACTTC.

This chain connects TRBV3-1 to TRBJ1-1; 12 bases align to TRBD1. V shed 5 bases, J shed 8 bases, and the junction held 9 bases outside the gene matches. This CDR3 is built from 15 residues. Germline V gene sequence: CDR1 LGHDT, CDR2 YNNKEL (reference sequence). DNA of the CDR3: TGTGCCAGCAGCTTCCCGGGGACAGGGGGCTTAGAAGCTTTCTTT. Its translation: CASSFPGTGGLEAFF.

This clonotype was detected once. The rearrangement links TRBV2 to TRBJ1-1; TRBD1 matches 11 bases. J lost 6 bases, V lost 6 bases, and 15 bases had no gene match. Germline CDR1 is SNHLY and CDR2 is FYNNEI. This CDR3 contains 17 residues. The CDR3 nucleotides are TGTGCCAGCAGGGACAGGGGGCAGGCTACCCGGAGGGCTGAAGCTTTCTTT. Translating gives CASRDRGQATRRAEAFF.

The chain links TRBV14 to TRBJ1-1; a possible D gene is TRBD1 (6 bases). V shed 8 bases and J shed 0 bases, with 10 bases lying between them. Germline V lookup: CDR1 SGHDN, CDR2 FVKESK. The CDR3 spans 13 residues. CDR3 sequence (DNA): TGTGCCAGCGCACAGGGCCTGAACACTGAAGCTTTCTTT. Protein: CASAQGLNTEAFF.

The J gene is TRBJ1-2, the V gene TRBV6-2 or TRBV6-3; D gene unclear. This CDR3 is 13 amino acids long. Trimming left V 5 bases short and J 7 bases short, with 14 bases between. The germline CDR1 and CDR2 sequences are MNHEY and SVGEGT. The CDR3 sequence is CASSLLTMGGYTF. The CDR3 DNA follows: TGTGCCAGCAGTCTCCTCACTATGGGTGGCTACACCTTC.

J is TRBJ1-5 and V is TRBV7-2; no reliable D call. The germline gives CDR1 SGHTA, CDR2 FQGNSA. Trimming cost V 0 bases and J 9 bases, with 6 bases left between them. CDR3 length: 12 amino acids. In DNA, the CDR3 is TGTGCCAGCAGCTTAGCATCAGGGCCCCAGCATTTT. Protein sequence: CASSLASGPQHF. The full variable domain, completed using reference TRBV7-2 and TRBJ1-5, is GAGVSQSPSNKVTEKGKDVELRCDPISGHTALYWYRQSLGQGLEFLIYFQGNSAPDKSGLPSDRFSAERTGGSVSTLTIQRTQQEDSAVYLCASSLASGPQHFGDGTRLSIL.

The chain is built from TRBV7-2 and TRBJ1-2; no clear D. With 1 base removed from V and 5 bases from J, the gap between germline ends came to 11 bases. The CDR3 is 14 amino acids. CDR1 and CDR2 (germline): SGHTA, FQGNSA. DNA of the CDR3: TGTGCCAGCAGCTTAGGGACGGGTGATTATGGCTACACCTTC. Its translation: CASSLGTGDYGYTF.

J is TRBJ1-1 and V is TRBV1. TRBV1 is a pseudogene. The CDR3 has 13 residues. Here the CDR3 reads CTSSLAGNTEAFF. CDR3 DNA: TGCACCAGCAGCCTGGCAGGAAACACTGAAGCTTTCTTT.

This chain joins TRBV7-9 and TRBJ2-1; 9 bases are a match to TRBD2. The CDR3 has 14 amino acids. With V trimmed by 1 base and J by 9 bases, 4 bases remained unmatched. Per germline, CDR1 SEHNR and CDR2 FQNEAQ (reference sequence). DNA of the CDR3: TGTGCCAGCAGCTTAGGGCTAGCGGGGTTTGAGCAGTTCTTC. Translating gives CASSLGLAGFEQFF.

This chain links TRBV25-1 with TRBJ1-2, with 7 bases aligning to TRBD1. CDR1 is MGHDK, CDR2 SYGVNS, per germline. Trimming took 3 bases from V and 5 from J; bases not matched to a gene: 12. This CDR3 is built from 16 residues. The CDR3 DNA is TGTGCCAGCAGTGAGTCCGGGACAGCCCGGGGGTATGGCTACACCTTC. This gives the protein CASSESGTARGYGYTF.

This chain joins TRBV6-5 and TRBJ1-2; TRBD1 matches 7 bases. With 5 bases clipped from V and 0 bases from J, the junction kept 3 bases outside the gene matches. Germline values: CDR1 MNHEY, CDR2 SVGAGI. The CDR3 covers 14 residues. The DNA of the CDR3 is TGTGCCAGCAGTCGGGACAGTTCTAACTATGGCTACACCTTC. It is translated as CASSRDSSNYGYTF.

This sequence joins TRBV4-2 and TRBJ1-2; D is undetermined. Germline-derived CDR1 and CDR2 are LGHNA and YNFKEQ. CDR3 length: 12 amino acids. Trimming pared 2 bases from V and 7 bases from J, leaving 8 bases between. This CDR3 is CASSQNNAGYTF. The CDR3 bases are TGTGCCAGCAGCCAAAACAACGCTGGCTACACCTTC.

The gene calls are TRBV4-1 and TRBJ1-5; the D is unclear. V was trimmed by 0 bases and J by 0 bases, leaving 12 bases between them. Per the germline V gene, CDR1 is MGHRA and CDR2 is YSYEKL. CDR3 length: 17 residues. Here the CDR3 reads CASSQEIGFYSNQPQHF. The CDR3 DNA reads TGCGCCAGCAGCCAAGAAATTGGGTTTTATAGCAATCAGCCCCAGCATTTT.

The chain is built from TRBV5-1 and TRBJ2-7, with TRBD1 matching 8 bases. The germline V gene has CDR1 SGHRS and CDR2 YFSETQ. V lost 4 bases to trimming and J lost 0 bases; unmatched junction nucleotides: 6. The CDR3 is 15 amino acids. This CDR3 is CASSQGQGGSYEQYF. The DNA for the CDR3 is TGCGCCAGCAGCCAAGGACAGGGTGGCTCCTACGAGCAGTACTTC.

The chain recombines TRBV20-1 with TRBJ1-5; 8 bases are shared with TRBD1. Germline values: CDR1 DFQATT, CDR2 SNEGSKA (reference sequence). This CDR3 has 15 residues. With 3 bases clipped from V and 2 bases from J, the junction kept 6 bases outside the gene matches. The CDR3 reads CSASQNRGGNQPQHF. In DNA, the CDR3 is TGCAGTGCTAGTCAAAACAGGGGGGGCAATCAGCCCCAGCATTTT.

This chain joins TRBV19 and TRBJ1-2; 10 bases line up with TRBD1. The CDR3 is 12 amino acids. V shed 10 bases, J shed 6 bases, and the junction held 5 bases outside the gene matches. Germline V gives CDR1 LNHDA, CDR2 SQIVND (reference sequence). In DNA, the CDR3 is TGTGCCATCACGACAGGGGGCAATGGCTACACCTTC. Encoded protein: CAITTGGNGYTF.

The rearrangement joins TRBV7-9 to TRBJ1-5, with 7 bases lining up with TRBD1. J gave up 7 bases and V 5 bases, and 8 bases lay outside the gene matches. The germline CDR1 and CDR2 sequences are SEHNR and FQNEAQ (reference sequence). The CDR3 extends over 14 amino acids. Here the CDR3 reads CASSQGGRAQPQHF. CDR3 nucleotide sequence: TGTGCCAGCAGCCAAGGGGGCAGGGCGCAGCCCCAGCATTTT. The whole variable domain, filled in from reference TRBV7-9 and TRBJ1-5, reads DTGVSQNPRHKITKRGQNVTFRCDPISEHNRLYWYRQTLGQGPEFLTYFQNEAQLEKSRLLSDRFSAERPKGSFSTLEIQRTEQGDSAMYLCASSQGGRAQPQHFGDGTRLSIL.

The chain joins TRBV12-3 or TRBV12-4 to TRBJ2-7; 7 bases are shared with TRBD2. The CDR3 sequence is 15 residues long. Trimming at V came to 6 bases and at J to 5 bases, leaving 13 bases not matched to a gene. The CDR3 loop is CASSFGGGGWNEQYF. CDR3 nucleotides: TGTGCCAGCAGCTTTGGCGGCGGGGGTTGGAACGAGCAGTACTTC.

This sequence joins TRBV4-1 and TRBJ1-5; no clear D. The V end was cut by 0 bases, the J end by 1 base, with 10 bases between. Germline-derived CDR1 and CDR2 are MGHRA and YSYEKL. The CDR3 length is 16 residues. CDR3 amino acids: CASSQEPPRSNQPQHF. Here the CDR3 DNA reads TGCGCCAGCAGCCAAGAACCCCCACGAAGCAATCAGCCCCAGCATTTT.

This sequence joins TRBV19 and TRBJ1-2, with D perhaps matching TRBD1 (5 bases). The V end was cut by 6 bases, the J end by 4 bases, with 21 bases between. The CDR3 loop spans 16 amino acids. Germline CDR1 is LNHDA and CDR2 is SQIVND (reference sequence). As DNA, the CDR3 is TGTGCCAGTAGCCCCCCGGGTTTTGGGGCAGGCTATGGCTACACCTTC. Translating gives CASSPPGFGAGYGYTF.

This chain connects TRBV20-1 to TRBJ2-2, with no clear D. V was shortened by 3 bases and J by 3 bases, with 5 bases between the two germline ends. CDR3 length equals 12 residues. Germline V CDR1 and CDR2: DFQATT, SNEGSKA (reference sequence). The CDR3 nucleotides read TGCAGTGCTAGTGCCTACACCGGGGAGCTGTTTTTT. It specifies CSASAYTGELFF.

The chain uses TRBV30 and TRBJ1-1, with D uncertain. Germline lookup yields CDR1 GTSNPN and CDR2 SVGIG (reference sequence). The V gene lost 4 bases and the J gene lost 4 bases, with 7 bases spanning the gap. This CDR3 is built from 11 residues. For the CDR3, the DNA is TGTGCCTGGAAGGCTGGCACTGAAGCTTTCTTT. Amino acids: CAWKAGTEAFF.

The rearrangement joins TRBV10-3 to TRBJ2-4, with TRBD1 matching 7 bases. The germline gives CDR1 ENHRY, CDR2 SYGVKD. The length of the CDR3 is 13 residues. The junction had 11 bases not matched to a gene; V was cut back by 3 bases and J by 15 bases. CDR3 DNA: TGTGCCATCAGTGAATCCAACAGGGGAATCGGGTACTTC. The encoded protein is CAISESNRGIGYF.

The rearrangement links TRBV3-1 to TRBJ2-7; 7 bases line up with TRBD1. The germline CDR1 and CDR2 sequences are LGHDT and YNNKEL (reference sequence). The CDR3 is 14 amino acids. The J segment lost 2 bases and the V segment lost 5 bases, leaving 6 bases of the junction unmatched. CDR3 loop: CASSVGTVPYEQYF. In DNA form, the CDR3 reads TGTGCCAGCAGCGTTGGGACAGTCCCCTACGAGCAGTACTTC.